The clone carrying this T cell receptor (beta chain) was seen a few times. The data stem from a study of T-cell memory formation after mild COVID-19. The trim removed 7 bases at V and 5 bases at J, leaving 10 bases unmatched. In germline, CDR1 is SGHRS, CDR2 YFSETQ. The CDR3 is 14 amino acids. TCRdb re-called the 5' RACE reads through MiXCR, storing one row per CDR3 protein. The data contain approximately 500,000 distinct CDR3 sequences, 20% to 25% of them singletons. The TCR comes from an adult woman who had mild COVID-19 (a few samples of this study predate the infection). Cell type and time point are not known. The chain couples TRBV5-1 to TRBJ2-5; 8 nucleotides line up with TRBD1. Source material: PBMCs or a T cell subset sorted from them (not recorded which). The CDR3 spells CASRGLRGQETQYF. In nucleotides, the CDR3 is TGCGCCAGCCGGGGGCTCAGGGGGCAGGAGACCCAGTACTTC.